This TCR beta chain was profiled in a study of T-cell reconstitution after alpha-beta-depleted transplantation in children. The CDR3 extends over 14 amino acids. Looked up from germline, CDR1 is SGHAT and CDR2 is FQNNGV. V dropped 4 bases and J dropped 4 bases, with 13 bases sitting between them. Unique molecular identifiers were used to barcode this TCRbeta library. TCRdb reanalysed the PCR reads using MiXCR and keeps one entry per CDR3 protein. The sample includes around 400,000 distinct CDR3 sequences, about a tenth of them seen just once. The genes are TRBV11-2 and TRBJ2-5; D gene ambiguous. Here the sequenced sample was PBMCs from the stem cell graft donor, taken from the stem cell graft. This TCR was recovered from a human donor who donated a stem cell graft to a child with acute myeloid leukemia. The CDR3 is CASSSRVRSETQYF. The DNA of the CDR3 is TGTGCCAGCAGCTCACGGGTCCGCTCAGAGACCCAGTACTTC.